These 19 T cell receptor beta chains came from one sample sequenced in a study of blood T cell repertoires in COVID-19. Only in-frame clones appear in the TCRdb table, and some are missing; sequencing was by immunoSEQ multiplex PCR. The repertoire holds around 72,000 clones, roughly 80% seen once, with around 20% in the top ten. Sequenced input: peripheral blood. The receptors were gathered from a human donor in a cohort sampled during active COVID-19.

This clone has just a few counts. V and J are TRBV3-1 (or the pseudogene TRBV3-2) and TRBJ1-3; 7 nucleotides line up with TRBD1. The CDR3 is 13 residues long. Germline values: CDR1 LGHDT, CDR2 YNNKEL (reference sequence). Trimming cost V 4 bases and J 4 bases; bases outside gene matches: 1. The CDR3 bases are TGTGCCAGCAGCCCGACAGGGGGAAACACCATATATTTT. Its translation is CASSPTGGNTIYF.

V and J are TRBV6-6 and TRBJ2-5; D is perhaps TRBD1 (6 bases). Per the germline V gene, CDR1 is MNHNY and CDR2 is SVGAGI (reference sequence). The ends were cut back, 4 bases at V and 5 bases at J, with 20 bases in the middle. CDR3 length equals 16 residues. Here the CDR3 reads CASSFGYRVSVETQYF. CDR3 DNA: TGTGCCAGCAGTTTCGGCTACAGGGTGTCGGTTGAGACCCAGTACTTC.

The rearrangement joins TRBV18 to TRBJ2-7, with 9 bases matching TRBD1. CDR3 length equals 16 residues. Per germline, CDR1 KGHSH and CDR2 LQKENI. V trimming: 3 bases; J trimming: 5 bases; junction bases outside the gene matches: 11. The CDR3 here is CASSPTTGTGLHEQYF. DNA for the CDR3: TGTGCCAGCTCACCCACAACCGGGACAGGGCTGCACGAGCAGTACTTC.

The CDR3 here is CASSEAYRTGNNEQFF. The CDR3 bases are TGTGCCAGCAGTGAAGCGTATCGGACAGGGAACAATGAGCAGTTCTTC. The chain has TRBV6-1 and TRBJ2-1; TRBD1 matches at 8 bases. The CDR3 sequence is 16 residues long. Germline V gives CDR1 MNHNS, CDR2 SASEGT. J was trimmed by 5 bases and V by 0 bases; bases with no gene match: 6.

In this sample, this clone turned up a few times. This sequence joins TRBV19 and TRBJ2-1; 13 bases match TRBD2. The V gene end was trimmed by 4 bases and the J gene end by 2 bases; junction bases not matched to a gene: 8. The CDR3 runs to 18 residues. Germline CDR1 LNHDA, CDR2 SQIVND (reference sequence). The CDR3 protein is CASSRGTSGVLTYNEQFF. In nucleotides, the CDR3 is TGTGCCAGTAGTAGGGGGACTAGCGGGGTCCTTACCTACAATGAGCAGTTCTTC.

The rearrangement links TRBV5-1 to TRBJ2-7; 8 bases are shared with TRBD1. Germline loops: CDR1 SGHRS, CDR2 YFSETQ. After removal of 3 bases from V and 3 bases from J, the junction contained 8 bases not matched to a gene. CDR3 size: 15 residues. The CDR3 loop reads CASSWGRDRYYEQYF. The DNA of the CDR3 is TGCGCCAGCAGCTGGGGCCGGGACAGGTACTACGAGCAGTACTTC.

The chain carries TRBV5-5 and TRBJ2-7, with TRBD1 identical over 10 bases. V shed 4 bases, J shed 5 bases, and the junction held 12 bases outside the gene matches. This CDR3 is 16 amino acids long. CDR1 and CDR2 from the germline V gene are SGHKS and YYEKEE (reference sequence). CDR3 nucleotide sequence: TGTGCCAGCAGCAGACGACAGGGGGCGACTAGCAACGAGCAGTACTTC. It is translated as CASSRRQGATSNEQYF. Variable domain in full (rest from reference TRBV5-5 and TRBJ2-7): DAGVTQSPTHLIKTRGQQVTLRCSPISGHKSVSWYQQVLGQGPQFIFQYYEKEERGRGNFPDRFSARQFPNYSSELNVNALLLGDSALYLCASSRRQGATSNEQYFGPGTRLTVT.

This clone turned up a few times. The V gene is TRBV11-2, the J gene TRBJ2-7; D uncertain. Germline CDR1 reads SGHAT; CDR2 reads FQNNGV. The CDR3 extends over 12 amino acids. Trimming cost V 3 bases and J 3 bases, with 6 bases left between them. The CDR3 DNA reads TGTGCCAGCAGCTTCATCATCTACGAGCAGTACTTC. Its protein product is CASSFIIYEQYF.

This clone was counted only a few times. V and J are TRBV12-5 and TRBJ1-1; no clear D. V was clipped by 7 bases and J by 1 base, with 13 bases between them. Germline CDR1 and CDR2: LGHNT and FRNRAP. The CDR3 loop spans 14 amino acids. The CDR3 reads CASAYGKQNTEAFF. The CDR3 coding sequence is TGTGCTAGTGCCTACGGGAAACAGAACACTGAAGCTTTCTTT.

This chain connects TRBV21-1 to TRBJ2-2; the D call of TRBD2 is as the table states it, not checked on the DNA. TRBV21-1 is flagged as a pseudogene. The CDR3 loop spans 13 amino acids. CDR3 residues: CASSKYKGRGAVF. In DNA form, the CDR3 reads TGTGCCAGCAGCAAATACAAGGGCCGGGGAGCTGTTTTT.

This chain uses TRBV5-8 with TRBJ1-5; no definite D call. The germline V gene has CDR1 SGHTS and CDR2 YDEGEE. This CDR3 comprises 15 residues. V dropped 0 bases and J dropped 4 bases, with 11 bases sitting between them. CDR3 loop: CASSLGEGRNQPQHF. As DNA, the CDR3 is TGTGCCAGCAGCTTGGGTGAGGGCCGGAATCAGCCCCAGCATTTT.

J is TRBJ2-2 and V is TRBV4-1, with 10 nucleotides matching TRBD2. Germline loops: CDR1 MGHRA, CDR2 YSYEKL. With 4 bases clipped from V and 5 bases from J, the junction kept 13 bases outside the gene matches. This CDR3 has 18 residues. CDR3 sequence reads: CASSPQDPSGGWTGELFF. The CDR3 DNA sequence: TGCGCCAGCAGCCCCCAGGACCCTAGCGGGGGATGGACCGGGGAGCTGTTTTTT.

The J gene is TRBJ2-2, the V gene TRBV5-1; 11 nucleotides align to TRBD2. The germline gives CDR1 SGHRS, CDR2 YFSETQ. Trimming took 0 bases from V and 5 from J; bases not matched to a gene: 3. The CDR3 is made up of 16 amino acids. The CDR3 protein is CASSLALAGGTGELFF. In DNA form, the CDR3 reads TGCGCCAGCAGCTTGGCTCTAGCGGGGGGAACCGGGGAGCTGTTTTTT.

The chain is built from TRBV18 and TRBJ2-1; D gene ambiguous. V lost 6 bases and J lost 3, with 6 bases in between. This CDR3 is 12 amino acids long. Per the germline V gene, CDR1 is KGHSH and CDR2 is LQKENI. DNA of the CDR3: TGTGCCAGCTCGTCAGACTACAATGAGCAGTTCTTC. Encoded protein: CASSSDYNEQFF.

This chain connects TRBV30 to TRBJ1-1; a weak D match, TRBD1 (5 bases). This CDR3 is built from 13 residues. CDR1 and CDR2 from the germline V gene are GTSNPN and SVGIG (reference sequence). Trimming stripped 2 bases from V and 9 bases from J, with 16 bases between. CDR3: CAWSLVGGTQAFF. For the CDR3, the DNA is TGTGCCTGGAGTCTGGTTGGGGGGACTCAAGCTTTCTTT. The whole variable domain, remainder taken from reference TRBV30 and TRBJ1-1, is SQTIHQWPATLVQPVGSPLSLECTVEGTSNPNLYWYRQAAGRGLQLLFYSVGIGQISSEVPQNLSASRPQDRQFILSSKKLLLSDSGFYLCAWSLVGGTQAFFGQGTRLTVV.

The J gene is TRBJ1-1, the V gene TRBV19; D might be TRBD1 (5 bases). The V gene lost 7 bases and the J gene lost 1 base, with 19 bases spanning the gap. Germline loops: CDR1 LNHDA, CDR2 SQIVND (reference sequence). The CDR3 extends over 16 amino acids. Here the CDR3 DNA reads TGTGCCAGTAATCCCGGGGGGGGGTTGAGGAACACTGAAGCTTTCTTT. Translated, it gives CASNPGGGLRNTEAFF.

The chain has TRBV18 and TRBJ1-2; D possibly corresponds to TRBD1 (5 bases). Trimming shortened V by 2 bases and J by 5 bases, and 15 bases separated the two germline ends. The length of the CDR3 is 15 residues. Germline-derived CDR1 and CDR2 are KGHSH and LQKENI. The CDR3 region is CASSPDQGTSYGYTF. CDR3 bases: TGTGCCAGCTCACCAGATCAGGGCACCTCTTATGGCTACACCTTC.

The chain uses TRBV7-2 and TRBJ2-3; D gene ambiguous. V lost 5 bases, J lost 4 bases, and 19 bases lay in between. The germline CDR1 and CDR2 sequences are SGHTA and FQGNSA. CDR3 length: 16 amino acids. In DNA, the CDR3 is TGTGCCAGCAGCAATCAGCCGTCGGCGGCTTCAGATACGCAGTATTTT. It is translated as CASSNQPSAASDTQYF.

The rearrangement links TRBV5-6 to TRBJ1-3; 9 nucleotides match TRBD1. Germline V lookup: CDR1 SGHDT, CDR2 YYEEEE. J was trimmed by 5 bases and V by 3 bases; bases with no gene match: 15. This CDR3 contains 18 residues. CDR3 coding DNA: TGTGCCAGCAGCTCCCTCCACGCCGCGGACAGGGGAAGAAACACCATATATTTT. It specifies CASSSLHAADRGRNTIYF.